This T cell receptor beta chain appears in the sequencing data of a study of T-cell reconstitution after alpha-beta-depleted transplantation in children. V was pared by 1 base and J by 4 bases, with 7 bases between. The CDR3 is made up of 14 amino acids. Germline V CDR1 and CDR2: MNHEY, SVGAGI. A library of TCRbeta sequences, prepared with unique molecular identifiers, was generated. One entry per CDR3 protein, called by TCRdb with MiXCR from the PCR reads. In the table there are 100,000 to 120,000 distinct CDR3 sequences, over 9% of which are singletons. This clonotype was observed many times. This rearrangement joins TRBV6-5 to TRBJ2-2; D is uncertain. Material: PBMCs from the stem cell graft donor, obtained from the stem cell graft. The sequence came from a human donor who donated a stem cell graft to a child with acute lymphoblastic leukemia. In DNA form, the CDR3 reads TGTGCCAGCAGTTACTGGGTCTCCACCGGGGAGCTGTTTTTT. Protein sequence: CASSYWVSTGELFF.